A selection of T cell receptor beta chains follows, all from one sample in a study of blood T cell repertoires in COVID-19. Clones were read by immunoSEQ multiplex PCR, and TCRdb kept only the in-frame ones, dropping some. Of 270,000 or so clones listed, approximately 88% are singletons. Sequenced: peripheral blood. These receptors came from a human donor with COVID-19, enrolled during active disease. The donor label of this sample is uncertain. Both conserved end residues are part of each CDR3. D genes are given only for firm matches. The size field is filled for only some rows; it gives once, few, many or a size class.

TRBJ2-3 few . TRBV19 TGTGCCAGTAGTGAAAGTCGACTAGTTGTAGGTGGAACAGATACGCAGTATTTT CASSESRLVVGGTDTQYF
TRBJ2-7 . TRBD1 TRBV5-1 TGCGCCAGCAGCAGCTCCACAGACAGGGGCTCCTACGAGCAGTACTTC CASSSSTDRGSYEQYF
TRBJ2-5 . TRBD2 TRBV11-1 TGTGCCAGCCCGAGGGGAGGGAGAGAACGAGAGACCCAGTACTTC CASPRGGRERETQYF
TRBJ1-6 . TRBD1 TRBV10-2 TGCGCCAGCAGTGCGGACAGGGTGGATGGATCACCCCTCCACTTT CASSADRVDGSPLHF
TRBJ1-5 . . TRBV27 TGTGCCAGCAGCTTAGACAGTTTTAGCAATCAGCCCCAGCATTTT CASSLDSFSNQPQHF
TRBJ2-5 . . TRBV11-2 TGTGCCAGCAGCTTAGCCAGAGAGACCCAGTACTTC CASSLARETQYF
TRBJ1-2 . . TRBV7-9 TGTGCCAGCAGCACCGTCTATGTGGATGGCTACACCTTC CASSTVYVDGYTF
TRBJ1-5 . . TRBV7-2 TGTGCCAGCAGCTTAGGCGGGACGGTGAATCAGCCCCAGCATTTT CASSLGGTVNQPQHF
TRBJ1-5 . TRBD1 TRBV15 TGTGCCACCAGCAGGCCTGGACAGGGCGGGTATAGCAATCAGCCCCAGCATTTT CATSRPGQGGYSNQPQHF
TRBJ1-4 . TRBD1 TRBV28 TGTGCCAGCGGGAATCGGACAGGGAGAGGAAAACTGTTTTTT CASGNRTGRGKLFF